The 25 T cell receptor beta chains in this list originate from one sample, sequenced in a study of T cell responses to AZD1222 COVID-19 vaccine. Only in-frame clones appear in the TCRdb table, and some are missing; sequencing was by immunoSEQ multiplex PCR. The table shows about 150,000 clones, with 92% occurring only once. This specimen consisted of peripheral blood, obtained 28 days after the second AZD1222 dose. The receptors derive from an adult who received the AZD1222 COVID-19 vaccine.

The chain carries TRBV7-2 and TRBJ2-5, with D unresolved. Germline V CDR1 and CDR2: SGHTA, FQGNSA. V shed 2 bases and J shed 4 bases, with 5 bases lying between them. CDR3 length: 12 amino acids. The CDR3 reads CASSLFRETQYF. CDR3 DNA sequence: TGTGCCAGCAGCTTATTTCGAGAGACCCAGTACTTC.

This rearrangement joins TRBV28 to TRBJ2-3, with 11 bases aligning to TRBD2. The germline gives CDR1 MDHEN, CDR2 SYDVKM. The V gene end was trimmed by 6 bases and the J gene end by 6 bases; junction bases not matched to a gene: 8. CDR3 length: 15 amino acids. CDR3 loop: CASSPTSGAGDTQYF. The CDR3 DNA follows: TGTGCCAGCAGCCCGACTAGCGGGGCCGGGGATACGCAGTATTTT.

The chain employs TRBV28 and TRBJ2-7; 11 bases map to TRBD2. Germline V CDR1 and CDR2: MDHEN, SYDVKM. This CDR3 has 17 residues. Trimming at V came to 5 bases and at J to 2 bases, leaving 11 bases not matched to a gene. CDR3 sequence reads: CASSPRSGRVGAYEQYF. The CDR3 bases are TGTGCCAGCAGTCCGCGTAGCGGGAGGGTAGGAGCCTACGAGCAGTACTTC.

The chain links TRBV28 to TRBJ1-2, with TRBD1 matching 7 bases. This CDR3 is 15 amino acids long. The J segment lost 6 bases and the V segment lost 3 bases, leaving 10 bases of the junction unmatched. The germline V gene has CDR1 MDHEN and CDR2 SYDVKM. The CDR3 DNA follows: TGTGCCAGCAGTTTCCGAGGGACAGACCTTCATGGCTACACCTTC. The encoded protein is CASSFRGTDLHGYTF.

CDR3 sequence reads: CASSLQGGESEQYF. CDR3 sequence (DNA): TGTGCCAGCAGTCTCCAGGGGGGTGAATCCGAGCAGTACTTC. This sequence joins TRBV6-5 and TRBJ2-7; D possibly corresponds to TRBD1 (7 bases). V was shortened by 5 bases and J by 6 bases, with 17 bases between the two germline ends. This CDR3 region has 14 residues. Germline CDR1 and CDR2: MNHEY and SVGAGI.

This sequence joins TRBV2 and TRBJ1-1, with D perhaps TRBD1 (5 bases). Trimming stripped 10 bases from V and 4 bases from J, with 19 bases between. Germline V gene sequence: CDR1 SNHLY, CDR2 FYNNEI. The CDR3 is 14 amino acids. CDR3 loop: CATQLSGGTTEAFF. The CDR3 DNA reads TGTGCCACCCAATTATCCGGGGGTACCACTGAAGCTTTCTTT.

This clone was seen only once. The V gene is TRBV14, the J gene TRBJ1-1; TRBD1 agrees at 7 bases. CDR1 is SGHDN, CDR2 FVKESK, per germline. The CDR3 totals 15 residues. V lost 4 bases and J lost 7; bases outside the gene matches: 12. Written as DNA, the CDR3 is TGTGCCAGCAGCCCATCGACAGGGCTGGTCGGTGAAGCTTTCTTT. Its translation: CASSPSTGLVGEAFF.

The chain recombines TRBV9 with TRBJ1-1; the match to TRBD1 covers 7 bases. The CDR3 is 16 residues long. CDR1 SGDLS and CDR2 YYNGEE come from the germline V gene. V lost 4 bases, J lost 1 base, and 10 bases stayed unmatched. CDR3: CASSRSAYRGNTEAFF. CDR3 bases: TGTGCCAGCAGCCGTAGCGCTTACAGGGGGAACACTGAAGCTTTCTTT.

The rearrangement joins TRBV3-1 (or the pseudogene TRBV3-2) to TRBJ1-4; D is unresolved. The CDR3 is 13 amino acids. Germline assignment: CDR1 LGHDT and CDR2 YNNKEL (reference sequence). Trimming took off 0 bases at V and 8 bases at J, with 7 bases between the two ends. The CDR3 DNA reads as TGTGCCAGCAGCCAAGATAGGGCAGAAAAACTGTTTTTT. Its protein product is CASSQDRAEKLFF.

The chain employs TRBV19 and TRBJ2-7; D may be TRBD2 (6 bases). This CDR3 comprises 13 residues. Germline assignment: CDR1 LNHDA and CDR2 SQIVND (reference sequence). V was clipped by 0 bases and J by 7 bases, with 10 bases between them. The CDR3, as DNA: TGTGCCAGTAGTATAGAATGGGGGGATGAGCAGTACTTC. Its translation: CASSIEWGDEQYF.

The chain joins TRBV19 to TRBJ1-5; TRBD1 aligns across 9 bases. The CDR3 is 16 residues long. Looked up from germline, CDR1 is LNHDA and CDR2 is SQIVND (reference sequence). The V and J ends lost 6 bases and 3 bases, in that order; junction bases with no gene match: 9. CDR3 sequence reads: CASRTSGQGFNQPQHF. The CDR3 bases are TGTGCCAGTAGGACCTCGGGACAGGGTTTCAATCAGCCCCAGCATTTT. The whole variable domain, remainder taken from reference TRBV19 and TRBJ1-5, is DGGITQSPKYLFRKEGQNVTLSCEQNLNHDAMYWYRQDPGQGLRLIYYSQIVNDFQKGDIAEGYSVSREKKESFPLTVTSAQKNPTAFYLCASRTSGQGFNQPQHFGDGTRLSIL.

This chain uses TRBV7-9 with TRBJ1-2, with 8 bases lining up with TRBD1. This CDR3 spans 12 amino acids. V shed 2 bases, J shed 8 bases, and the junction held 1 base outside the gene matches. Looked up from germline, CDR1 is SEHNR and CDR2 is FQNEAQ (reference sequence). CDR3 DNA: TGTGCCAGCAGCTTACAGGGGGCCGGCTACACCTTC. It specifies CASSLQGAGYTF.

The CDR3 region is CASSTSWQGVEQFF. CDR3 bases: TGTGCCAGTAGTACCTCGTGGCAGGGGGTTGAGCAGTTCTTC. V is TRBV19 and J is TRBJ2-1, with 7 bases lining up with TRBD1. Per germline, CDR1 LNHDA and CDR2 SQIVND (reference sequence). The length of the CDR3 is 14 residues. V shed 4 bases, J shed 9 bases, and the junction held 9 bases outside the gene matches.

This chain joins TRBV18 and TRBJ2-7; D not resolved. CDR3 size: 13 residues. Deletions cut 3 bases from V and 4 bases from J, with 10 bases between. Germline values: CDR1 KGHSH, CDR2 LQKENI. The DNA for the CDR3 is TGTGCCAGCTCACCCCGGAGCCTATACGAGCAGTACTTC. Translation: CASSPRSLYEQYF.

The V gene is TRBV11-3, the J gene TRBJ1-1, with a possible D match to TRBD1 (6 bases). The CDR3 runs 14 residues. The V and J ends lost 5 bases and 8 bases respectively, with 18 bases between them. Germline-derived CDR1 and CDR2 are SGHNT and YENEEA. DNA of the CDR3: TGTGCCAGCAGCGGCAGGGGCGGGGGAGGCGAAGCTTTCTTT. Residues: CASSGRGGGGEAFF.

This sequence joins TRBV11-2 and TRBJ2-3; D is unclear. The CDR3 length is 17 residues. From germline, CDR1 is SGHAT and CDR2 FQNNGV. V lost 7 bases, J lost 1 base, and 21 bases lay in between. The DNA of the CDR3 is TGTGCCAGCAACTCCTTTTTGGGTAGAGCCGGCACAGATACGCAGTATTTT. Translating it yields CASNSFLGRAGTDTQYF.

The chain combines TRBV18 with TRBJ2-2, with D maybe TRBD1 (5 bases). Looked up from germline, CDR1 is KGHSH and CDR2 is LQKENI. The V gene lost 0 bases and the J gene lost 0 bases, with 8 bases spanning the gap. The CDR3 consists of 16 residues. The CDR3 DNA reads TGTGCCAGCTCACCACCATCCAGGGCGAACACCGGGGAGCTGTTTTTT. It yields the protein CASSPPSRANTGELFF.

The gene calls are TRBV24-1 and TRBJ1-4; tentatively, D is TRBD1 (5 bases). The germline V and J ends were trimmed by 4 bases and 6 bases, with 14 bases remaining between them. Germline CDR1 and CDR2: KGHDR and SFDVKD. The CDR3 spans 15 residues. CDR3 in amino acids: CATSEGAGLYEKLFF. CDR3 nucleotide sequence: TGTGCCACCAGTGAAGGTGCAGGGCTTTATGAAAAACTGTTTTTT.

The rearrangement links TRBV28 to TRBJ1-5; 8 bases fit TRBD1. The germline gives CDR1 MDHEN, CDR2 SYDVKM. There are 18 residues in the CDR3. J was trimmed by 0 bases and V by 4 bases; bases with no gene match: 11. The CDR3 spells CASSSRTGIYYSNQPQHF. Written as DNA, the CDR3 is TGTGCCAGCAGTTCGCGGACAGGGATCTATTATAGCAATCAGCCCCAGCATTTT.

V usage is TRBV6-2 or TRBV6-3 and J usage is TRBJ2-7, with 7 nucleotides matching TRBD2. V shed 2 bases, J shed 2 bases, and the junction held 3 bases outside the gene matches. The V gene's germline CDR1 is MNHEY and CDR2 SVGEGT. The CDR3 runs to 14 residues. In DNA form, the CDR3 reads TGTGCCAGCAGTTACGGGGGGAGGGCCTACGAGCAGTACTTC. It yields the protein CASSYGGRAYEQYF.

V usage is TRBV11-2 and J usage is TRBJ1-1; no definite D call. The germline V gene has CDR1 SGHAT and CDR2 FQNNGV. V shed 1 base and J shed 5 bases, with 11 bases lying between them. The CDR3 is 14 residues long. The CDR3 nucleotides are TGTGCCAGCAGCTTAGGGCAGTTTGGGACTGAAGCTTTCTTT. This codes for CASSLGQFGTEAFF.

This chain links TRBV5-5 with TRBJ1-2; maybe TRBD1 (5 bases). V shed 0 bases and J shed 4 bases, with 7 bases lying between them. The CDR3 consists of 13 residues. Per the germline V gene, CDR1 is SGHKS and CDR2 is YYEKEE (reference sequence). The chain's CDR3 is CASSLDRSYGYTF. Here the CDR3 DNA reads TGTGCCAGCAGCTTGGACAGGAGCTATGGCTACACCTTC.

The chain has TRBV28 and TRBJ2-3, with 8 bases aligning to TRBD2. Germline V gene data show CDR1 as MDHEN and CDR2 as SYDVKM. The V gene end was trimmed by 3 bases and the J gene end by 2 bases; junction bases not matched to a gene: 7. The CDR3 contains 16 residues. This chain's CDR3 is CASSLIAGGFTDTQYF. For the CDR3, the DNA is TGTGCCAGCAGTTTGATTGCGGGGGGCTTCACAGATACGCAGTATTTT.

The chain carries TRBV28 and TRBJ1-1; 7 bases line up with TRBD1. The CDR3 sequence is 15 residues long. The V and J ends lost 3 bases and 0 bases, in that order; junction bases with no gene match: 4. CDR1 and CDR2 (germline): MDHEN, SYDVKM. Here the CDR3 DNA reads TGTGCCAGCAGTTTGGGACAGACCTTGAACACTGAAGCTTTCTTT. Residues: CASSLGQTLNTEAFF.

CDR3 DNA: TGTGCCAGCACCGGACAGCAGGGGACTGAAGCTTTCTTT. This sequence encodes CASTGQQGTEAFF. The rearrangement joins TRBV12-3 or TRBV12-4 to TRBJ1-1; TRBD1 might be the D (6 bases). The V end lost 7 bases, the J end lost 5 bases, and 14 bases lay between the germline ends. This CDR3 contains 13 residues.